This TCR beta chain originates from a study of cytomegalovirus exposure and HLA in healthy donors. Study-level results: The CMV antigen specificity of three CMV-associated chains was confirmed through in vitro analysis.

The CDR3 spans 15 residues. Germline trimming cut 6 bases from V and 4 bases from J; bases unmatched to any gene: 7. The germline CDR1 and CDR2 sequences are MDHEN and SYDVKM. This clone was seen a single time. Its antigen is not identified. Sequencing was performed with immunoSEQ multiplex PCR; in TCRdb, only in-frame clones are kept and a portion is missing. The profile covers under 200,000 clones, with around 96% appearing a single time and about 0.89% taken by the ten largest. Among the roughly 120 subjects of the validation cohort, separate from the approximately 660-subject first cohort, were the donors.

The sequencing input was PBMCs. The chain couples TRBV28 to TRBJ1-5; 9 nucleotides match TRBD1. This clonotype was obtained from a woman in her late teens or twenties in good health and CMV-seronegative. Here the CDR3 reads CASRLTGTGNQPQHF. CDR3 DNA: TGTGCCAGCAGGTTGACCGGGACAGGGAATCAGCCCCAGCATTTT.